These T cell receptor beta chains were read from a single sample in a study of cytomegalovirus exposure and HLA in healthy donors. The table came from immunoSEQ multiplex PCR; TCRdb's copy has only in-frame clones and leaves some out. Of approximately 190,000 clones listed, roughly 87% were seen once; the top ten hold around 0.99%. The sequencing sample was made of PBMCs. The receptors derive from a boy younger than 10 in good health and CMV-seronegative. Both conserved end residues are part of each CDR3. D genes are given only for firm matches. The size of a clone is reported for some rows only, either as once, few or many, or as a class for expanded clones.

clone size,J gene,D gene,V gene,CDR3 protein,CDR3 DNA
few,TRBJ2-7,TRBD1,TRBV28,CASSLDRGFSYEQYF,TGTGCCAGCAGCTTGGACAGGGGGTTTTCATACGAGCAGTACTTC
.,TRBJ2-5,.,TRBV13,CASSLGTFAETQYF,TGTGCCAGCAGCCTGGGGACTTTTGCAGAGACCCAGTACTTC
few,TRBJ1-1,.,TRBV28,CASITGNTEAFF,TGTGCCAGCATCACGGGGAACACTGAAGCTTTCTTT
.,TRBJ2-7,.,TRBV30,CAWTYAGEQYF,TGTGCCTGGACGTACGCAGGCGAGCAGTACTTC
.,TRBJ2-5,TRBD1,TRBV5-1,CASSLEGRGQETQYF,TGCGCCAGCAGCTTGGAGGGCAGGGGGCAAGAGACCCAGTACTTC
.,TRBJ1-1,.,TRBV7-9,CASSLINPGSIAFF,TGTGCCAGCAGCTTAATAAACCCAGGGTCTATTGCTTTCTTT
.,TRBJ2-7,.,TRBV21-1,CASSKAGWGPRFYEQYF,TGTGCCAGCAGCAAAGCTGGGTGGGGGCCCCGGTTCTACGAGCAGTACTTC
.,TRBJ2-3,.,TRBV20-1,CSARGGDTQYF,TGCAGTGCTAGGGGCGGGGATACGCAGTATTTT
.,TRBJ1-5,.,TRBV19,CASSPSGVLLQPQHF,TGTGCCAGTAGCCCGTCCGGGGTCTTACTGCAGCCCCAGCATTTT
few,TRBJ2-6,.,TRBV4-1,CASRGGTGWILSGANVLTF,TGCGCCAGCAGGGGCGGAACAGGATGGATACTTTCTGGGGCCAACGTCCTGACTTTC
once,TRBJ1-1,.,TRBV30,CAWSVKGRRRGAEAFF,TGTGCCTGGAGTGTAAAAGGAAGACGGAGAGGAGCTGAAGCTTTCTTT
.,TRBJ2-1,.,TRBV7-2,CASSSGQRNEQFF,TGTGCCAGCAGCTCTGGACAGCGCAATGAGCAGTTCTTC
.,TRBJ2-7,.,TRBV28,CASTGDYEQYF,TGTGCCAGCACCGGGGACTACGAGCAGTACTTC
.,TRBJ2-5,TRBD1,TRBV6-1,CASSENGRGNQETQYF,TGTGCCAGCAGTGAAAACGGCAGGGGGAACCAAGAGACCCAGTACTTC
.,TRBJ2-1,TRBD1,TRBV6-5,CASSSGGSYNEQFF,TGTGCCAGCAGTTCAGGGGGCTCCTACAATGAGCAGTTCTTC
.,TRBJ2-1,.,TRBV21-1,CARQGASSYNEQFF,TGTGCCAGACAGGGGGCGAGCTCCTACAATGAGCAGTTCTTC
.,TRBJ1-1,TRBD1,TRBV28,CASRATGFLPEAFF,TGTGCCAGCAGAGCGACAGGGTTTCTTCCCGAAGCTTTCTTT
.,TRBJ2-7,TRBD1,TRBV5-4,CASRPGQGYYEQYF,TGTGCCAGCCGACCCGGACAGGGTTACTACGAGCAGTACTTC
.,TRBJ2-1,.,TRBV13,CASSLGLAAYNEQFF,TGTGCCAGCAGCTTAGGACTAGCAGCCTACAATGAGCAGTTCTTC
.,TRBJ2-3,TRBD2,TRBV5-1,CASSLGAGVTDTQYF,TGCGCCAGCAGCTTGGGCGCGGGAGTGACAGATACGCAGTATTTT
once,TRBJ1-2,TRBD1,TRBV18,CASSPGQDYGYTF,TGTGCCAGCTCACCGGGACAGGACTATGGCTACACCTTC
.,TRBJ2-5,.,TRBV6-1,CASSDPDEVPETQYF,TGTGCCAGCAGTGACCCTGACGAGGTCCCCGAGACCCAGTACTTC
.,TRBJ2-1,.,TRBV6-6,CASSYGDYRDEQFF,TGTGCCAGCAGTTATGGGGACTACAGGGATGAGCAGTTCTTC
.,TRBJ2-5,TRBD2,TRBV5-1,CASSRTGATSGGAETQYF,TGCGCCAGCAGCCGAACGGGAGCGACTAGCGGGGGAGCGGAGACCCAGTACTTC
.,TRBJ2-3,TRBD2,TRBV5-1,CASRTGLADTDTQYF,TGCGCCAGCCGCACGGGACTAGCGGATACAGATACGCAGTATTTT
.,TRBJ1-5,.,TRBV29-1,CSALSYNQPQHF,TGCAGCGCCCTCAGTTATAATCAGCCCCAGCATTTT
.,TRBJ2-5,TRBD2,TRBV4-2,CASSQEKTSGSWGEETQYF,TGTGCCAGCAGCCAAGAAAAGACTAGCGGGAGTTGGGGAGAAGAGACCCAGTACTTC
.,TRBJ1-5,.,TRBV19,CASSIKDRPPPFWQPQHF,TGTGCCAGTAGTATTAAAGACAGACCCCCCCCTTTTTGGCAGCCCCAGCATTTT
.,TRBJ1-6,.,TRBV6-4,CASSEGSGNSPLHF,TGTGCCAGCAGTGAGGGGAGCGGCAATTCACCCCTCCACTTT
.,TRBJ1-3,.,TRBV19,CASSMESGNTIYF,TGTGCCAGTAGTATGGAGTCTGGAAACACCATATATTTT
.,TRBJ2-5,.,TRBV5-1,CASSPRGLAGQETQYF,TGCGCCAGCAGCCCCAGGGGGCTAGCGGGACAAGAGACCCAGTACTTC
.,TRBJ2-7,TRBD1,TRBV18,CASSPDRGTYEQYF,TGTGCCAGCTCACCTGACAGGGGAACCTACGAGCAGTACTTC
.,TRBJ2-3,.,TRBV6-1,CASSEGGGNRDRLGTDTQYF,TGTGCCAGCAGTGAAGGGGGGGGGAACAGGGACCGTCTCGGCACAGATACGCAGTATTTT
many,TRBJ2-3,TRBD1,TRBV6-1,CASSEGTGADTQYF,TGTGCCAGCAGTGAAGGGACAGGGGCAGATACGCAGTATTTT
.,TRBJ1-1,.,TRBV21-1,CASSKGGARGTEAFF,TGTGCCAGCAGCAAAGGAGGGGCCAGGGGGACTGAAGCTTTCTTT
few,TRBJ2-1,.,TRBV6-1,CASGGAYEQFF,TGTGCCAGCGGGGGGGCATATGAGCAGTTCTTC